The 28 T cell receptor beta chains listed next were all sequenced from one sample in a study of T cell responses to AZD1222 COVID-19 vaccine. TCRdb's table, derived via immunoSEQ multiplex PCR, lists solely in-frame clones and lacks some. The profile shows around 140,000 clones, around 94% of them singletons. This specimen consisted of peripheral blood, obtained after recovery from COVID-19. These receptor sequences come from an adult who had recovered from COVID-19.

V gene TRBV4-2 combines with J gene TRBJ1-3; D is ambiguous. This CDR3 spans 15 amino acids. The germline V and J ends were trimmed by 0 bases and 4 bases, with 10 bases remaining between them. Germline V gene lookup returns CDR1 LGHNA and CDR2 YNFKEQ. The CDR3 DNA reads TGTGCCAGCAGCCAAGATCGGCGCGGGGGAAACACCATATATTTT. Translated: CASSQDRRGGNTIYF.

The chain combines TRBV19 with TRBJ2-1, with TRBD2 matching over 9 bases. V was pared by 4 bases and J by 0 bases, with 13 bases of the junction left unmatched. The CDR3 totals 19 residues. Germline assignment: CDR1 LNHDA and CDR2 SQIVND (reference sequence). CDR3 sequence (DNA): TGTGCCAGTAGTAAATATAGGGGACTAGCTGTCGGCTCCTACAATGAGCAGTTCTTC. Protein: CASSKYRGLAVGSYNEQFF.

The V gene is TRBV19, the J gene TRBJ1-1; D call uncertain. V lost 1 base to trimming and J lost 3 bases, with 18 bases between them. The CDR3 is 17 amino acids. The germline V gene has CDR1 LNHDA and CDR2 SQIVND (reference sequence). In DNA, the CDR3 is TGTGCCAGTAGTATAGGCCGTCAGGTGGTCGAGGACACTGAAGCTTTCTTT. Protein product: CASSIGRQVVEDTEAFF.

V and J are TRBV10-1 and TRBJ2-2; no clear D. The V gene's germline CDR1 is WNHNN and CDR2 SYGVQD (reference sequence). Trimming shortened V by 4 bases and J by 6 bases, and 9 bases separated the two germline ends. CDR3 size: 13 residues. The CDR3, as DNA: TGCGCCAGCAGTGTTTATGGTGCCGGGGAGCTGTTTTTT. Its translation is CASSVYGAGELFF.

The J gene is TRBJ2-1, the V gene TRBV5-1; D gene uncertain. The CDR3 is 15 amino acids. Trimming removed 6 bases from V and 0 bases from J, with 13 bases in between. Germline V gives CDR1 SGHRS, CDR2 YFSETQ. CDR3 in DNA: TGCGCCAGCACGTTAACGGCCCGCTCCTACAATGAGCAGTTCTTC. It specifies CASTLTARSYNEQFF.

The rearrangement joins TRBV30 to TRBJ2-7, with 7 nucleotides matching TRBD1. The germline V gene encodes CDR1 GTSNPN and CDR2 SVGIG (reference sequence). CDR3 length: 13 residues. Trimming cost V 4 bases and J 0 bases; bases outside gene matches: 3. DNA of the CDR3: TGTGCCTGGACCCGGGACAGCTCCTACGAGCAGTACTTC. This sequence encodes CAWTRDSSYEQYF.

The chain links TRBV7-6 to TRBJ2-1; D may match TRBD1 or TRBD2 (5 bases each). The V gene's germline CDR1 is SGHVS and CDR2 FNYEAQ. This CDR3 region has 12 residues. The ends were cut back, 3 bases at V and 6 bases at J, with 6 bases in the middle. CDR3 region: CASSLGTNEQFF. In DNA, the CDR3 is TGTGCCAGCAGCTTGGGGACCAATGAGCAGTTCTTC. Full variable domain (remainder filled in from reference TRBV7-6 and TRBJ2-1): GAGVSQSPRYKVTKRGQDVALRCDPISGHVSLYWYRQALGQGPEFLTYFNYEAQQDKSGLPNDRFSAERPEGSISTLTIQRTEQRDSAMYRCASSLGTNEQFFGPGTRLTVL.

This chain connects TRBV28 to TRBJ1-5; perhaps TRBD1 as D (6 bases). The CDR3 has 14 amino acids. V lost 7 bases and J 5 bases, leaving 15 bases between the germline ends. Looked up from germline, CDR1 is MDHEN and CDR2 is SYDVKM. CDR3 nucleotides: TGTGCCAGCACCCCAGGGGCAACAGATCAGCCCCAGCATTTT. Translating gives CASTPGATDQPQHF.

The V gene is TRBV15, the J gene TRBJ1-5, with 7 bases identical to TRBD1. This CDR3 region has 19 residues. Germline-derived CDR1 and CDR2 are LNHNV and YYDKDF (reference sequence). Trimming removed 2 bases from V and 0 bases from J; junction bases left unmatched: 13. CDR3: CATSRNRDSEGFSNQPQHF. The CDR3 bases are TGTGCCACCAGCAGAAACCGGGACAGTGAAGGATTTAGCAATCAGCCCCAGCATTTT.

This sequence joins TRBV6-5 and TRBJ2-7, with 16 bases matching TRBD2. V was pared by 10 bases and J by 0 bases, with 3 bases of the junction left unmatched. Germline V gives CDR1 MNHEY, CDR2 SVGAGI. This CDR3 has 15 amino acids. Written as DNA, the CDR3 is TGTGCCACTGGGACTAGCGGGAGGGCCTCCTACGAGCAGTACTTC. Translated, it gives CATGTSGRASYEQYF.

The V and J genes are TRBV28 and TRBJ1-6, with D tentatively TRBD1 (6 bases). V shed 8 bases and J shed 5 bases, with 13 bases lying between them. The CDR3 covers 14 residues. CDR1 is MDHEN, CDR2 SYDVKM, per germline. The CDR3: CASSYRVDNSPLHF. CDR3 coding DNA: TGTGCCAGCTCATACAGGGTGGATAATTCACCCCTCCACTTT. Based on the CDR3 plus reference TRBV28 and TRBJ1-6, the full variable domain is DVKVTQSSRYLVKRTGEKVFLECVQDMDHENMFWYRQDPGLGLRLIYFSYDVKMKEKGDIPEGYSVSREKKERFSLILESASTNQTSMYLCASSYRVDNSPLHFGNGTRLTVT.

This sequence joins TRBV28 and TRBJ1-2; maybe TRBD1 (5 bases). The CDR3 totals 13 residues. V lost 1 base to trimming and J lost 7 bases, with 10 bases between them. In germline, CDR1 is MDHEN, CDR2 SYDVKM. The CDR3 sequence is CASSLLQGSGYTF. For the CDR3, the DNA is TGTGCCAGCAGTTTATTGCAGGGAAGTGGCTACACCTTC.

The rearrangement joins TRBV5-1 to TRBJ2-2; 12 nucleotides align to TRBD2. The CDR3 spans 17 residues. The V gene's germline CDR1 is SGHRS and CDR2 YFSETQ. With 5 bases clipped from V and 4 bases from J, the junction kept 9 bases outside the gene matches. For the CDR3, the DNA is TGCGCCAGCAGTTCCCGACTAGCGGGAGACCTCACCGGGGAGCTGTTTTTT. This translates into CASSSRLAGDLTGELFF.

J is TRBJ2-7 and V is TRBV12-5, with D perhaps TRBD1 or TRBD2 (5 bases each). V dropped 4 bases and J dropped 2 bases, with 15 bases sitting between them. The germline gives CDR1 LGHNT, CDR2 FRNRAP. The CDR3 spans 15 residues. The chain's CDR3 is CASGWYWDPPYEQYF. The CDR3 DNA follows: TGTGCTAGTGGTTGGTATTGGGACCCCCCCTACGAGCAGTACTTC. Supplemented by reference TRBV12-5 and TRBJ2-7, the full variable domain reads DARVTQTPRHKVTEMGQEVTMRCQPILGHNTVFWYRQTMMQGLELLAYFRNRAPLDDSGMPKDRFSAEMPDATLATLKIQPSEPRDSAVYFCASGWYWDPPYEQYFGPGTRLTVT.

The sample holds one count of this clone. V gene TRBV18 combines with J gene TRBJ2-7; the D gene could be TRBD1 or TRBD2 (5 bases each). V shed 2 bases and J shed 8 bases, with 10 bases lying between them. The CDR3 runs to 12 residues. Germline CDR1 reads KGHSH; CDR2 reads LQKENI. CDR3 bases: TGTGCCAGCTCACCAGGAAGGGACCAGCAGTACTTC. As protein: CASSPGRDQQYF.

The chain joins TRBV10-3 to TRBJ2-5, with TRBD1 identical over 10 bases. The trim removed 5 bases at V and 3 bases at J, leaving 3 bases unmatched. In germline, CDR1 is ENHRY, CDR2 SYGVKD. This CDR3 spans 14 amino acids. This CDR3 is CAISPGTGEETQYF. The DNA for the CDR3 is TGTGCCATCAGTCCAGGGACAGGGGAAGAGACCCAGTACTTC.

This chain joins TRBV7-3 and TRBJ2-7, with 7 positions matching TRBD1. The length of the CDR3 is 14 residues. Germline CDR1 and CDR2: SGHTA and FQGTGA. V lost 5 bases to trimming and J lost 1 base; unmatched junction nucleotides: 5. CDR3 loop: CASSPDRWSYEQYF. Written as DNA, the CDR3 is TGTGCCAGCAGCCCGGACAGGTGGTCCTACGAGCAGTACTTC.

V is TRBV9 and J is TRBJ1-6, with TRBD1 matching 7 bases. Germline V gene data show CDR1 as SGDLS and CDR2 as YYNGEE. The CDR3 runs 14 residues. Losses at the gene ends were 3 bases for V and 6 bases for J; bases not matched to a gene: 3. The CDR3 spells CASSAGQSNSPLHF. Here the CDR3 DNA reads TGTGCCAGCAGCGCGGGACAGAGTAATTCACCCCTCCACTTT. Drawing the rest from reference TRBV9 and TRBJ1-6, the complete variable domain is DSGVTQTPKHLITATGQRVTLRCSPRSGDLSVYWYQQSLDQGLQFLIQYYNGEERAKGNILERFSAQQFPDLHSELNLSSLELGDSALYFCASSAGQSNSPLHFGNGTRLTVT.

About this clone itself: At one end, the junction sequence differs from germline, possibly due to a read error. V is TRBV7-7 and J is TRBJ2-1, with 12 nucleotides matching TRBD2. The CDR3 runs 15 residues. Germline V lookup: CDR1 SSHAT, CDR2 FNYEAQ (reference sequence). The CDR3 DNA follows: TGTGCTAGCAGCTTATCACTAGCGGGAGGCGATGAGCAGTTCTTC. It is translated as CASSLSLAGGDEQFF.

The chain employs TRBV5-1 and TRBJ1-1, with D possibly TRBD1 on 6 matching bases. The CDR3 runs to 16 residues. The V end was cut by 0 bases, the J end by 6 bases, with 18 bases between. Germline assignment: CDR1 SGHRS and CDR2 YFSETQ. CDR3 DNA: TGCGCCAGCAGCTTGGTTTCCGGGGGCGCGAGTTCTGAAGCTTTCTTT. This sequence encodes CASSLVSGGASSEAFF. The complete variable domain, with remaining parts taken from reference TRBV5-1 and TRBJ1-1, reads KAGVTQTPRYLIKTRGQQVTLSCSPISGHRSVSWYQQTPGQGLQFLFEYFSETQRNKGNFPGRFSGRQFSNSRSEMNVSTLELGDSALYLCASSLVSGGASSEAFFGQGTRLTVV.

The rearrangement joins TRBV15 to TRBJ1-2, with 9 bases lining up with TRBD1. This CDR3 has 16 residues. Germline V CDR1 and CDR2: LNHNV, YYDKDF (reference sequence). The junction had 8 bases not matched to a gene; V was cut back by 1 base and J by 5 bases. CDR3 sequence: CATSRVATGGPYGYTF. The CDR3 DNA reads TGTGCCACCAGCAGAGTAGCGACAGGGGGTCCTTATGGCTACACCTTC.

The V call is TRBV28, the J call TRBJ1-5; possibly TRBD1 for D (6 bases). This CDR3 is 14 amino acids long. Germline V CDR1 and CDR2: MDHEN, SYDVKM. The V gene lost 8 bases and the J gene lost 4 bases, with 15 bases spanning the gap. CDR3 nucleotide sequence: TGTGCCAGCGGACCCCAGGGGCGGAATCAGCCCCAGCATTTT. This sequence encodes CASGPQGRNQPQHF.

V and J are TRBV5-6 and TRBJ2-1; the D gene is possibly TRBD2 (5 bases). CDR1 is SGHDT and CDR2 is YYEEEE in the germline V gene. This CDR3 has 17 residues. V lost 0 bases to trimming and J lost 14 bases, with 27 bases between them. Here the CDR3 reads CASSLARGLSSYNVEFF. CDR3 bases: TGTGCCAGCAGCTTGGCCCGCGGGTTGAGCTCCTACAATGTTGAGTTCTTC.

This chain links TRBV14 with TRBJ2-3; 9 bases match TRBD1. This CDR3 region has 14 residues. The V gene's germline CDR1 is SGHDN and CDR2 FVKESK. V lost 8 bases and J lost 3; bases outside the gene matches: 6. CDR3 DNA: TGTGCCAGCCTACGGGACAGGGCAACAGATACGCAGTATTTT. This encodes CASLRDRATDTQYF.

The V call is TRBV27, the J call TRBJ2-1, with TRBD2 identical over 11 bases. V shed 5 bases and J 7 bases; nucleotides not matched to a gene: 13. This CDR3 contains 17 residues. Germline CDR1 and CDR2: MNHEY and SMNVEV (reference sequence). CDR3 amino acids: CASSPPKTSGKPNEQFF. In nucleotides, the CDR3 is TGTGCCAGCAGTCCCCCTAAGACTAGCGGGAAACCGAATGAGCAGTTCTTC.

The chain carries TRBV13 and TRBJ2-7; D is perhaps TRBD2 (6 bases). CDR1 is PRHDT, CDR2 FYEKMQ, per germline (reference sequence). This CDR3 is 17 amino acids long. V was pared by 0 bases and J by 0 bases, with 15 bases between. CDR3 in DNA: TGTGCCAGCAGCTTAGGCCGGGGTCGTAGCGGCTCCTACGAGCAGTACTTC. Protein product: CASSLGRGRSGSYEQYF.

A few counts support this clone. The chain combines TRBV11-2 with TRBJ1-1, with D possibly matching TRBD1 (6 bases). Germline lookup yields CDR1 SGHAT and CDR2 FQNNGV. Trimming removed 5 bases at V and 10 bases at J, with 20 bases between. The CDR3 spans 14 residues. The CDR3 is CASSVLTGYKGAFF. Written as DNA, the CDR3 is TGTGCCAGCAGCGTCCTAACAGGGTATAAGGGAGCTTTCTTT.

V and J are TRBV3-1 (or the pseudogene TRBV3-2) and TRBJ1-5; 8 nucleotides line up with TRBD1. Germline CDR1 and CDR2: LGHDT and YNNKEL (reference sequence). The trim removed 1 base at V and 8 bases at J, leaving 7 bases unmatched. This CDR3 spans 15 amino acids. CDR3 sequence reads: CASSQADRVGEPQHF. CDR3 nucleotide sequence: TGTGCCAGCAGCCAAGCGGACAGGGTGGGAGAGCCCCAGCATTTT.